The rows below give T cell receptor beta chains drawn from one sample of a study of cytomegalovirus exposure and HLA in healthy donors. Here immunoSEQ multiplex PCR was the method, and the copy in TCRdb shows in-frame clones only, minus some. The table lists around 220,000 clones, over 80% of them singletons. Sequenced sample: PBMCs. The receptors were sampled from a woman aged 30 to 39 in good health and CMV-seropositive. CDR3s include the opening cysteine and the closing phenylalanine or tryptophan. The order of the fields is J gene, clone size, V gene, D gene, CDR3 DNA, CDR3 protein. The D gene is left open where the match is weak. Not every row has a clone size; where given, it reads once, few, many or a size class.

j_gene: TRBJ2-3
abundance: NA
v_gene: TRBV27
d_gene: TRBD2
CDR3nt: TGTGCCAGCAGTTTAAGCGGGAGCCAAGCCAGAGATACGCAGTATTTT
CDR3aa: CASSLSGSQARDTQYF

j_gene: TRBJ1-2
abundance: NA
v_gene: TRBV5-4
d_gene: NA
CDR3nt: TGTGCCAGCAGCTTTTGGACCTTATCTAACTATGGCTACACCTTC
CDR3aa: CASSFWTLSNYGYTF

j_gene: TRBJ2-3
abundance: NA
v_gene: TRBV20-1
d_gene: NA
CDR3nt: TGCAGTGCTAGGGGTCAAGATACGCAGTATTTT
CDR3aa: CSARGQDTQYF

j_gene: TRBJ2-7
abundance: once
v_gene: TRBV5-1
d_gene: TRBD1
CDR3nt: TGCGCCAGCCAGCGGACAGGGAGCTACGAGCAGTACTTC
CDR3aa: CASQRTGSYEQYF

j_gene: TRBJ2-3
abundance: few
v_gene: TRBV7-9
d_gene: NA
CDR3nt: TGTGCCAGCAGACGAAGGTCAGGAGCTCCAGATACGCAGTATTTT
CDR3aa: CASRRRSGAPDTQYF

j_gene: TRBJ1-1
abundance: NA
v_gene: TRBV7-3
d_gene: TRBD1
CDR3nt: TGTGCCAGCAGCGCAACGGGACAGAGCACTGAAGCTTTCTTT
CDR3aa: CASSATGQSTEAFF

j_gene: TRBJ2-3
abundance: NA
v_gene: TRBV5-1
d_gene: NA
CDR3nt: TGCGCCAGCGCGGTTGGGGTATGGACAGATACGCAGTATTTT
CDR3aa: CASAVGVWTDTQYF

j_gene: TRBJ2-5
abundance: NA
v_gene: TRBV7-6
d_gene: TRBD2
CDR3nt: TGTGCCAGCAGCTTAGCGGTAGCGGGAGCGGCAGAGACCCAGTACTTC
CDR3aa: CASSLAVAGAAETQYF

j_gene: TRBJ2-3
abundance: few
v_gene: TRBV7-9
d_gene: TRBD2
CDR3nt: TGTGCCAGCAGCTCCGGGACTAGCGGGAGAGTGGATACGCAGTATTTT
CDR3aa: CASSSGTSGRVDTQYF

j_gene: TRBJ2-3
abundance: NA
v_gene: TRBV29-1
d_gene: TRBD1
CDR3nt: TGCAGCGTTGAAGGGTTAGGGGGCCCCACAGATACGCAGTATTTT
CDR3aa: CSVEGLGGPTDTQYF

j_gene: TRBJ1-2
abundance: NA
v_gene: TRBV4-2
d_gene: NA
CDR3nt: TGTGCCAGCAGCCAAGTGGGGAGCTATGGCTACACCTTC
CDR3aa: CASSQVGSYGYTF

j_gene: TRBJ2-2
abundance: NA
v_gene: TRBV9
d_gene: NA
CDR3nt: TGTGCCAGCAGCTCCCGTAGTACCGGGACACCGAACACCGGGGAGCTGTTTTTT
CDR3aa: CASSSRSTGTPNTGELFF

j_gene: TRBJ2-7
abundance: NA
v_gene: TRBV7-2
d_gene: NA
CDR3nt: TGTGCCAGCAGCCGGACGAACTTCTACGAGCAGTACTTC
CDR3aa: CASSRTNFYEQYF

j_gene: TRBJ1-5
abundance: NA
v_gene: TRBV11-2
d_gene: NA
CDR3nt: TGTGCCAGCAGCTTAGGTACAGGGAGCCAGCCCCAGCATTTT
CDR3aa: CASSLGTGSQPQHF

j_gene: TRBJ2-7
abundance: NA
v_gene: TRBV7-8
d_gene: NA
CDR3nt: TGTGCCAGCAGCTTATCTATCGGGACTCTAACCTACGAGCAGTACTTC
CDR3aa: CASSLSIGTLTYEQYF

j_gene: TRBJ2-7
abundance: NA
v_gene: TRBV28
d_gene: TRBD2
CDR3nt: TGTGCCAGCAGTTTGGCTAGCGGGAGCGCCTACGAGCAGTACTTC
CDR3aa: CASSLASGSAYEQYF

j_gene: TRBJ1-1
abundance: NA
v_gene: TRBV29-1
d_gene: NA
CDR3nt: TGCAGCGTTGCGGAGGGGGTCGTGAACACTGAAGCTTTCTTT
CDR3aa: CSVAEGVVNTEAFF

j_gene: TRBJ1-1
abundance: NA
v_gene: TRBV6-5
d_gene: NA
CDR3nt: TGTGCCAGCAGTTACGGCAGCTTGAACACTGAAGCTTTCTTT
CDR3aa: CASSYGSLNTEAFF

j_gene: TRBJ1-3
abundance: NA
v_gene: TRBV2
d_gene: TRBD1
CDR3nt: TGTGCCAGCAGGGGGGGACAGGGGGGTCCCTCTGGAAACACCATATATTTT
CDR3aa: CASRGGQGGPSGNTIYF

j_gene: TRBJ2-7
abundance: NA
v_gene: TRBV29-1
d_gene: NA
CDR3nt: TGCAGCGTCCGCCCGGTGAGGGAGTCCTACGAGCAGTACTTC
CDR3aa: CSVRPVRESYEQYF

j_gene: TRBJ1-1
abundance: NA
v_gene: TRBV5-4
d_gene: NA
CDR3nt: TGTGCCAGCAGCTTGAAAAAGGGCACTGAAGCTTTCTTT
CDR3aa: CASSLKKGTEAFF

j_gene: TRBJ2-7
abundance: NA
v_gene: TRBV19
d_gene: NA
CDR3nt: TGTGCCAGTAGTATAACCGAGGGTTCCTACGAGCAGTACTTC
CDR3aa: CASSITEGSYEQYF

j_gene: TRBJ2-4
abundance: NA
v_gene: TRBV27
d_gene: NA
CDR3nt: TGTGCCAGCAGTCCATCTCCACGGGATCCCAAAAACATTCAGTACTTC
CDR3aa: CASSPSPRDPKNIQYF

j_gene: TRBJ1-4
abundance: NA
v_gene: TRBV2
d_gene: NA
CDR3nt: TGTGCCAGCGGGTCACTGGGAATGGGGGAAAAACTGTTTTTT
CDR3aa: CASGSLGMGEKLFF

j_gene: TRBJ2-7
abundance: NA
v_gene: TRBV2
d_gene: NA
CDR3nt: TGTGCCAGCAGTGAACGGGGTTCTTCCTACGAGCAGTACTTC
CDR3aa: CASSERGSSYEQYF

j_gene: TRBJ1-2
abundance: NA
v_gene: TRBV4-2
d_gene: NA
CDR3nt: TGTGCCAGCAGCCAAGATTGGCAGGGTAAGGGCTACACCTTC
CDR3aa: CASSQDWQGKGYTF

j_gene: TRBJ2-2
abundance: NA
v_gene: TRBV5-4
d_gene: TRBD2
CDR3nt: TGTGCCAGCAGCCAAGGACTAGCGGGAGATGACGGGGAGCTGTTTTTT
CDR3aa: CASSQGLAGDDGELFF

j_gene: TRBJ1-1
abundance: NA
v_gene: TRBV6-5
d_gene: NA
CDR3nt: TGTGCCAGCGTCTACATCTCAGGAGGCGAAGCTTTCTTT
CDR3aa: CASVYISGGEAFF

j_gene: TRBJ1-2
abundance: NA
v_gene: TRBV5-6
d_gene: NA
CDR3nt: TGTGCCAGCAGCGCTGGTGGGACTGTGGCGGGCTATGGCTACACCTTC
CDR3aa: CASSAGGTVAGYGYTF

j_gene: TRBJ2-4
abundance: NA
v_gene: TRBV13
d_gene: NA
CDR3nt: TGTGCCAGCAGCTTAGGATGGAGAAGGGACAAAAACATTCAGTACTTC
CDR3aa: CASSLGWRRDKNIQYF

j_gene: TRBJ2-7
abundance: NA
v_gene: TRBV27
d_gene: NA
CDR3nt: TGTGCCGGCTCCTACGAGCAGTACTTC
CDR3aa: CAGSYEQYF